Below, 25 T cell receptor beta chains from the same sample are listed, as sequenced in a study of prognosis after radiotherapy for stage I lung cancer. With two-round multiplex PCR, TCR beta CDR3 sequences were amplified from genomic DNA. Primers specific to each TRBV and TRBJ gene were used in first-round PCR. MiXCR, run by TCRdb on the multiplex PCR reads, gives a single entry per CDR3 protein. This sample has about 31,000 distinct CDR3 sequences, with about 29% found just once. The material sequenced was PBMCs, taken before or after stereotactic body radiation therapy (not recorded which). The receptors were sampled from a donor aged 50 or older with non-small cell lung cancer.

This clonotype has only a few counts. The chain carries TRBV6-1 and TRBJ2-7, with D possibly matching TRBD2 (6 bases). The CDR3 is 15 amino acids. Per germline, CDR1 MNHNS and CDR2 SASEGT. The ends were cut back, 5 bases at V and 0 bases at J, with 14 bases in the middle. CDR3 sequence reads: CASSKTSASSYEQYV. As DNA, the CDR3 is TGTGCCAGCAGTAAGACTAGTGCTAGCTCCTACGAGCAGTACGTC.

This chain links TRBV24-1 with TRBJ2-7, with D possibly being TRBD2 (5 bases). Per the germline V gene, CDR1 is KGHDR and CDR2 is SFDVKD. Trimming pared 2 bases from V and 4 bases from J, leaving 8 bases between. The CDR3 is 13 residues long. The CDR3 region has the DNA TGTGCCACCAGTGATTCGGGGTTATACGAGCAGTACTTC. This codes for CATSDSGLYEQYF.

Turning to this clonotype: Since a far larger clone is one base different, this is likely a read error. This chain connects TRBV6-9 to TRBJ1-2; D is ambiguous. From germline, CDR1 is MNHGY and CDR2 SVAAGI. This CDR3 has 15 residues. The germline V and J ends were trimmed by 2 bases and 4 bases, with 14 bases remaining between them. The CDR3 bases are TGTGCCAGCAGTTATGTATTTACTGCCCTCTATGGCTACACCTTC. Translating it yields CASSYVFTALYGYTF.

For this clonotype: Just one base apart from a much larger clone, this may be a read error. V is TRBV7-2 and J is TRBJ2-7; D is uncertain. CDR1 and CDR2 (germline): SGHTA, FQGNSA. Trimming cost V 4 bases and J 5 bases, with 21 bases left between them. The CDR3 consists of 16 residues. This chain's CDR3 is CASSSPPRTETHEQYF. The CDR3 bases are TGTGCCAGCAGCTCCCCCCCCAGGACCGAAACCCACGAGCAGTACTTC.

This clonotype was recorded many times. The chain uses TRBV28 and TRBJ2-3; 8 bases align to TRBD1. The V gene end was trimmed by 5 bases and the J gene end by 11 bases; junction bases not matched to a gene: 12. Germline lookup yields CDR1 MDHEN and CDR2 SYDVKM. The CDR3 loop spans 14 amino acids. The CDR3 loop reads CASSPSFGQGRQYF. Here the CDR3 DNA reads TGTGCCAGCAGTCCCTCTTTTGGACAGGGAAGGCAGTATTTT.

In its sample, this clonotype was seen many times. The chain joins TRBV28 to TRBJ1-1; D gene uncertain. The germline gives CDR1 MDHEN, CDR2 SYDVKM. This CDR3 comprises 14 residues. Trimming took 7 bases from V and 2 from J, leaving 14 bases between them. CDR3 in amino acids: CASTPGSVNTEAFF. The CDR3, as DNA: TGTGCCAGCACCCCAGGATCCGTAAACACTGAAGCTTTCTTT. Full variable domain (rest looked up from reference TRBV28 and TRBJ1-1): DVKVTQSSRYLVKRTGEKVFLECVQDMDHENMFWYRQDPGLGLRLIYFSYDVKMKEKGDIPEGYSVSREKKERFSLILESASTNQTSMYLCASTPGSVNTEAFFGQGTRLTVV.

Of note for this clonotype: A read error likely explains this, since a far larger clone differs by one base. The rearrangement joins TRBV12-3 or TRBV12-4 to TRBJ2-2; 11 nucleotides align to TRBD2. V trimming: 4 bases; J trimming: 7 bases; junction bases outside the gene matches: 11. CDR3 length: 17 residues. The CDR3 nucleotides are TGTGCCAGCAGTTGGGTTTCGACTAGCGGGAAGGTCGGGGAGCTGTTTTTT. Its translation: CASSWVSTSGKVGELFF.

The table lists this clonotype with a few counts. The chain joins TRBV30 to TRBJ2-3, with 7 bases matching TRBD1. Trimming cost V 3 bases and J 4 bases; bases outside gene matches: 4. This CDR3 is 13 amino acids long. Germline V gives CDR1 GTSNPN, CDR2 SVGIG (reference sequence). CDR3: CAWRPQGADTQYF. The CDR3 DNA follows: TGTGCCTGGAGGCCCCAGGGGGCAGATACGCAGTATTTT.

This clonotype appeared many times. The chain is built from TRBV6-1 and TRBJ2-3; D gene uncertain. The V end was cut by 7 bases, the J end by 5 bases, with 16 bases between. This CDR3 is built from 14 residues. Germline CDR1 is MNHNS and CDR2 is SASEGT. The DNA for the CDR3 is TGTGCCAGCATAAGCAGGTCTATGGGAGATACGCAGTATTTT. The encoded protein is CASISRSMGDTQYF.

The rearrangement links TRBV5-1 to TRBJ2-2, with D possibly matching TRBD2 (5 bases). From germline, CDR1 is SGHRS and CDR2 YFSETQ. The CDR3 consists of 15 residues. Trimming stripped 0 bases from V and 3 bases from J, with 9 bases between. The CDR3 bases are TGCGCCAGCAGCTTGGTCGAGGGCTACACCGGGGAGCTGTTTTTT. Protein sequence: CASSLVEGYTGELFF.

In this sample, this clonotype turned up many times. The junction and the germline gene differ at one end; a read error may be behind it. This chain connects TRBV28 to TRBJ2-2; no reliable D call. There are 13 residues in the CDR3. The germline V gene has CDR1 MDHEN and CDR2 SYDVKM. In nucleotides, the CDR3 is TGTGCCAGCAGTTTGTGGAACGCCGGGGAGCTGTTTTTT. Its protein is CASSLWNAGELFF.

This clonotype was observed at least ten times. CDR3 bases: TGTGCCAGCAGTTTTCTCAGGACTAGCCTAGACACAGATACGCAGTATTTT. Its translation: CASSFLRTSLDTDTQYF. This sequence joins TRBV6-9 and TRBJ2-3; 8 nucleotides align to TRBD2. V trimming: 4 bases; J trimming: 2 bases; junction bases outside the gene matches: 11. Germline-derived CDR1 and CDR2 are MNHGY and SVAAGI. This CDR3 contains 17 residues.

The chain is built from TRBV20-1 and TRBJ1-2, with a weak D call TRBD1 (6 bases). V was cut by 2 bases and J by 5 bases, with 15 bases left in between. The CDR3 covers 14 residues. CDR1 and CDR2 from the germline V gene are DFQATT and SNEGSKA (reference sequence). CDR3 sequence (DNA): TGCAGTGCTAGACCCCTGGGGGGCGCGTATGGCTACACCTTC. Protein product: CSARPLGGAYGYTF.

About this clonotype: This likely stems from a read error, as it lies one base from a far larger clone. The V call is TRBV6-9, the J call TRBJ1-1, with a possible D match to TRBD1 (5 bases). Germline CDR1 MNHGY, CDR2 SVAAGI. The CDR3 is 15 amino acids. The CDR3 sequence: CASSYSGAGYTVAFF. CDR3 sequence (DNA): TGTGCCAGCAGTTACTCTGGGGCCGGATACACTGTAGCTTTCTTT.

This sequence joins TRBV6-1 and TRBJ2-7, with 7 nucleotides matching TRBD1. This CDR3 contains 15 residues. Germline V gene sequence: CDR1 MNHNS, CDR2 SASEGT. J gave up 0 bases and V 6 bases, and 8 bases lay outside the gene matches. The CDR3 loop is CASSDGQASSYEQYF. DNA of the CDR3: TGTGCCAGCAGCGACGGACAGGCCAGCTCCTACGAGCAGTACTTC.

This chain uses TRBV3-1 with TRBJ2-5; 12 nucleotides match TRBD2. The germline gives CDR1 LGHDT, CDR2 YNNKEL (reference sequence). J lost 4 bases, V lost 4 bases, and 16 bases had no gene match. The CDR3 is 19 residues long. CDR3 in amino acids: CASSLPDSTSGRRRETQYF. The CDR3 DNA reads as TGTGCCAGCAGCCTTCCCGACTCTACTAGCGGGAGGAGGAGAGAGACCCAGTACTTC.

This clonotype was seen many times. The chain has TRBV30 and TRBJ2-2; TRBD2 aligns across 8 bases. This CDR3 region has 14 residues. Germline values: CDR1 GTSNPN, CDR2 SVGIG (reference sequence). J gave up 7 bases and V 3 bases, and 7 bases lay outside the gene matches. The chain's CDR3 is CAWSSGSLVGELFF. Here the CDR3 DNA reads TGTGCCTGGAGCAGCGGGAGTCTGGTCGGGGAGCTGTTTTTT.

This clonotype was observed at least ten times. This chain links TRBV6-5 with TRBJ2-1, with 10 bases fitting TRBD1. V lost 6 bases, J lost 6 bases, and 11 bases stayed unmatched. The CDR3 has 16 residues. Germline V gene sequence: CDR1 MNHEY, CDR2 SVGAGI. CDR3 coding DNA: TGTGCCAGCAGATACACTGGACAGGGGGTAGGCAATGAGCAGTTCTTC. Translated, it gives CASRYTGQGVGNEQFF.

This clonotype turned up a few times. This may stem from a read error, because a much larger clone lies one nucleotide away. The chain employs TRBV19 and TRBJ2-7; D possibly corresponds to TRBD1 (5 bases). The CDR3 has 14 amino acids. Per the germline V gene, CDR1 is LNHDA and CDR2 is SQIVND (reference sequence). V was shortened by 5 bases and J by 3 bases, with 14 bases between the two germline ends. CDR3 sequence reads: CASSVYGRDYEQYF. CDR3 nucleotide sequence: TGTGCCAGTAGTGTATACGGCAGGGACTACGAGCAGTACTTC. Using reference TRBV19 and TRBJ2-7 for the parts outside the CDR3, the full variable domain is DGGITQSPKYLFRKEGQNVTLSCEQNLNHDAMYWYRQDPGQGLRLIYYSQIVNDFQKGDIAEGYSVSREKKESFPLTVTSAQKNPTAFYLCASSVYGRDYEQYFGPGTRLTVT.

This clonotype rates as medium-sized. The rearrangement uses TRBV12-3 or TRBV12-4 and TRBJ1-2; TRBD1 agrees at 11 bases. Unmatched junction bases numbered 8, after V lost 0 bases and J lost 8 bases. This CDR3 spans 16 amino acids. The CDR3 DNA reads as TGTGCCAGCAGTTTAGCCACAGGACAGGGGGCGCGGGGCTACACCTTC. It specifies CASSLATGQGARGYTF.

This clonotype came up a few times. The chain couples TRBV9 to TRBJ1-3; D not resolved. Germline V gene sequence: CDR1 SGDLS, CDR2 YYNGEE. This CDR3 has 16 amino acids. V shed 0 bases and J shed 0 bases, with 10 bases lying between them. The CDR3 DNA reads as TGTGCCAGCAGCGTAGACTTAGCGGTCTCTGGAAACACCATATATTTT. It yields the protein CASSVDLAVSGNTIYF.

The table lists this clonotype with many counts. The chain has TRBV13 and TRBJ2-2; possible D gene TRBD2, 5 bases. This CDR3 has 14 amino acids. CDR1 and CDR2 from the germline V gene are PRHDT and FYEKMQ (reference sequence). With 4 bases removed from V and 6 bases from J, the gap between germline ends came to 12 bases. As DNA, the CDR3 is TGTGCCAGCAGCTCCGTCTTGGGAGCCGGGGAGCTGTTTTTT. Translation gives CASSSVLGAGELFF.

The chain has TRBV5-1 and TRBJ2-1; D gene ambiguous. Germline lookup yields CDR1 SGHRS and CDR2 YFSETQ. V lost 4 bases, J lost 8 bases, and 22 bases lay in between. The CDR3 sequence is 16 residues long. The DNA of the CDR3 is TGCGCCAGCAGCCACTCGGGCCATGGGGTCAGGCATGAGCAGTTCTTC. Amino acid sequence: CASSHSGHGVRHEQFF. Variable domain in full (rest from reference TRBV5-1 and TRBJ2-1): KAGVTQTPRYLIKTRGQQVTLSCSPISGHRSVSWYQQTPGQGLQFLFEYFSETQRNKGNFPGRFSGRQFSNSRSEMNVSTLELGDSALYLCASSHSGHGVRHEQFFGPGTRLTVL.

The rearrangement joins TRBV27 to TRBJ1-6; no clear D gene. The ends were cut back, 6 bases at V and 14 bases at J, with 23 bases in the middle. The CDR3 covers 15 residues. Germline CDR1 is MNHEY and CDR2 is SMNVEV (reference sequence). In DNA form, the CDR3 reads TGTGCCAGCAGCTCTAATTTCGGGTCAAACGACGCCCTCCACTTT. Its translation is CASSSNFGSNDALHF.

With regard to this clonotype: With a far larger clone one base away, a read error is the likely cause. This rearrangement joins TRBV28 to TRBJ2-1; D perhaps matches TRBD2 (5 bases). The DNA end lines up better with TRBJ2-5; the J call may be wrong. The CDR3 contains 14 residues. Germline loops: CDR1 MDHEN, CDR2 SYDVKM. The CDR3 coding sequence is TGTGCCAGCAGTGTAAAACCTAGCCAAGATACCCAGTACTTC. This encodes CASSVKPSQDTQYF.